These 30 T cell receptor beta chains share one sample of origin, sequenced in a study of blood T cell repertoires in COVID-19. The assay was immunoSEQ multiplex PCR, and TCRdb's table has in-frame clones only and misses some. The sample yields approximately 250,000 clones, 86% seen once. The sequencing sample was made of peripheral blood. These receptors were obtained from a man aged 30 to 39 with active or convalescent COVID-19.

The CDR3 reads CASSVGLAGGRRETQYF. DNA for the CDR3: TGTGCCAGCAGTGTAGGGCTAGCGGGGGGGCGCAGAGAGACCCAGTACTTC. The chain carries TRBV6-1 and TRBJ2-5, with 12 nucleotides matching TRBD2. This CDR3 has 17 residues. Germline assignment: CDR1 MNHNS and CDR2 SASEGT. V lost 4 bases and J lost 4; bases outside the gene matches: 10.

The CDR3 is CASSDRLAGGGNEQFF. CDR3 nucleotide sequence: TGTGCCAGCAGCGACCGACTAGCGGGGGGGGGTAATGAGCAGTTCTTC. The genes are TRBV4-2 and TRBJ2-1, with 14 bases that match TRBD2. Germline loops: CDR1 LGHNA, CDR2 YNFKEQ. CDR3 size: 16 residues. V lost 5 bases and J lost 7; bases outside the gene matches: 7.

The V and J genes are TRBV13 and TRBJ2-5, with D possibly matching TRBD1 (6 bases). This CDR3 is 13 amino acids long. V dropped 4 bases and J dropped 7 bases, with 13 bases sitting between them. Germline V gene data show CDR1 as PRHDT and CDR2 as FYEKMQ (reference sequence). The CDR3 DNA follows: TGTGCCAGCAGCTCTCGGGACACCAGGACCCAGTACTTC. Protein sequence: CASSSRDTRTQYF.

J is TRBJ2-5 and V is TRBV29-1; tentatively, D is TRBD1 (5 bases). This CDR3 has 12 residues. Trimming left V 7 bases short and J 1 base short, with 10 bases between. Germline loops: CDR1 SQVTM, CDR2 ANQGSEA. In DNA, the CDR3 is TGCAGCGGAGGACACCGCCAAGAGACCCAGTACTTC. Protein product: CSGGHRQETQYF.

The CDR3 sequence: CAISGGTANQPQHF. As DNA, the CDR3 is TGTGCCATCAGTGGCGGGACAGCAAATCAGCCCCAGCATTTT. V and J are TRBV10-3 and TRBJ1-5, with 7 nucleotides matching TRBD1. The germline gives CDR1 ENHRY, CDR2 SYGVKD. Unmatched junction bases numbered 4, after V lost 4 bases and J lost 4 bases. CDR3 length equals 14 residues.

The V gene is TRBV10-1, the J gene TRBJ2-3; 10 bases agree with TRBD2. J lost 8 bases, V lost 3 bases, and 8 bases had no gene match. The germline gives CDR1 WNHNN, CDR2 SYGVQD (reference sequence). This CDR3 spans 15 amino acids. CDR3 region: CASSEIAGGLVTQYF. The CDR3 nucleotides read TGCGCCAGCAGTGAAATAGCGGGGGGCCTTGTTACGCAGTATTTT.

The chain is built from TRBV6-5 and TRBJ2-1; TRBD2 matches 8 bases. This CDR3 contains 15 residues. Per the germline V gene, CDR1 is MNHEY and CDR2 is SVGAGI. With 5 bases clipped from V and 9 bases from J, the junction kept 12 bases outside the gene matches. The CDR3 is CASSRTRGGQGEQFF. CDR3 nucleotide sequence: TGTGCCAGCAGTCGAACACGGGGGGGCCAGGGTGAGCAGTTCTTC.

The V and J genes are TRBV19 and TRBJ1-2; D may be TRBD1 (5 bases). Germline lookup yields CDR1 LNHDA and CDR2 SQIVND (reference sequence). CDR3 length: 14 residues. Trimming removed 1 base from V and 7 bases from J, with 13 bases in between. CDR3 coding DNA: TGTGCCAGTAGTATAGTGACAGAATCAGCTGGCTACACCTTC. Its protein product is CASSIVTESAGYTF. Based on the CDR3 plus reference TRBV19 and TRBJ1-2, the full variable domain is DGGITQSPKYLFRKEGQNVTLSCEQNLNHDAMYWYRQDPGQGLRLIYYSQIVNDFQKGDIAEGYSVSREKKESFPLTVTSAQKNPTAFYLCASSIVTESAGYTFGSGTRLTVV.

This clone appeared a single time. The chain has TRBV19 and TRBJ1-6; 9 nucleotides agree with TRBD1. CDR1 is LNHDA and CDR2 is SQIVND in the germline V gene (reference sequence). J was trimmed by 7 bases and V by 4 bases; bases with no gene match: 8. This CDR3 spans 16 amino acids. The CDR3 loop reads CASSKRTGAINSPLHF. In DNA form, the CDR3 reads TGTGCCAGTAGTAAGAGGACAGGGGCCATAAATTCACCCCTCCACTTT. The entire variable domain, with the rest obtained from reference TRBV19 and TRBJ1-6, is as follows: DGGITQSPKYLFRKEGQNVTLSCEQNLNHDAMYWYRQDPGQGLRLIYYSQIVNDFQKGDIAEGYSVSREKKESFPLTVTSAQKNPTAFYLCASSKRTGAINSPLHFGNGTRLTVT.

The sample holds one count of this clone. As DNA, the CDR3 is TGTGCCAGCAGTGCAACAGGGATAGACTCTGGAAACACCATATATTTT. Translating it yields CASSATGIDSGNTIYF. This chain connects TRBV25-1 to TRBJ1-3, with a weak D call TRBD1 (6 bases). This CDR3 is 16 amino acids long. Germline V gives CDR1 MGHDK, CDR2 SYGVNS. V lost 4 bases and J 0 bases, leaving 13 bases between the germline ends. Variable domain in full (rest from reference TRBV25-1 and TRBJ1-3): EADIYQTPRYLVIGTGKKITLECSQTMGHDKMYWYQQDPGMELHLIHYSYGVNSTEKGDLSSESTVSRIRTEHFPLTLESARPSHTSQYLCASSATGIDSGNTIYFGEGSWLTVV.

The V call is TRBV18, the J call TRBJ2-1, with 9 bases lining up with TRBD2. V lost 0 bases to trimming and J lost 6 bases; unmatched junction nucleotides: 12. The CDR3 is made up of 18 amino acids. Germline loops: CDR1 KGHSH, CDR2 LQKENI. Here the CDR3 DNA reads TGTGCCAGCTCACCACCGGGGCGGGGGGGCAACCGGCGCAATGAGCAGTTCTTC. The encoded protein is CASSPPGRGGNRRNEQFF.

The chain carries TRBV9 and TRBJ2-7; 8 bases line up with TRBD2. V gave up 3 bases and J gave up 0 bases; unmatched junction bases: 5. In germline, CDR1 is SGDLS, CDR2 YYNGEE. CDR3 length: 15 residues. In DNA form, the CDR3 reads TGTGCCAGCAGCGCTGGACTAGCAGTCTCCTACGAGCAGTACTTC. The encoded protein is CASSAGLAVSYEQYF.

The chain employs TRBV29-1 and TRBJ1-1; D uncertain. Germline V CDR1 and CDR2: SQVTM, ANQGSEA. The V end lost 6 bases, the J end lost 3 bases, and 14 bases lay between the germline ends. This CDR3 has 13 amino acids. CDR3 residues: CSVGSSGYTEAFF. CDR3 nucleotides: TGCAGCGTAGGGTCATCGGGGTACACTGAAGCTTTCTTT.

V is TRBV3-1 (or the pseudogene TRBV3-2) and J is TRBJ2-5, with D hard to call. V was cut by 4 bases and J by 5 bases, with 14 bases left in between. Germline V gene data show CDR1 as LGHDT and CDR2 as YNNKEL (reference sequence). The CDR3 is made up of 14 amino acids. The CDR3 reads CASSPSERSETQYF. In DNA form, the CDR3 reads TGTGCCAGCAGCCCTAGTGAGCGTTCGGAGACCCAGTACTTC.

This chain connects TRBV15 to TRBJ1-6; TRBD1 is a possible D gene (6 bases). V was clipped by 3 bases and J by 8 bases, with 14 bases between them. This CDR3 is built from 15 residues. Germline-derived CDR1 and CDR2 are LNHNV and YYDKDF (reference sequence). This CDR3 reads CATSSTGFQYSPLHF. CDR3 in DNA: TGTGCCACCAGCAGCACAGGGTTTCAGTATTCACCCCTCCACTTT.

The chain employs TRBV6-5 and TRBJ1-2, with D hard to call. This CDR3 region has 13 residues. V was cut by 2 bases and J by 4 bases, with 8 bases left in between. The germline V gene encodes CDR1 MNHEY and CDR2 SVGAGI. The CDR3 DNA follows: TGTGCCAGCAGTTACAGATCCGGCTATGGCTACACCTTC. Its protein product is CASSYRSGYGYTF.

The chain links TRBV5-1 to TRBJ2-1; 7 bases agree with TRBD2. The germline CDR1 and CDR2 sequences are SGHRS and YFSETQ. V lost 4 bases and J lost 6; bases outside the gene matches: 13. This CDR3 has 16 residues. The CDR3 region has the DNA TGCGCCAGCAGCCCAGGGACTAACCTACCCCTCAATGAGCAGTTCTTC. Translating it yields CASSPGTNLPLNEQFF. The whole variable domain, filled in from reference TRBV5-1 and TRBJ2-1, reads KAGVTQTPRYLIKTRGQQVTLSCSPISGHRSVSWYQQTPGQGLQFLFEYFSETQRNKGNFPGRFSGRQFSNSRSEMNVSTLELGDSALYLCASSPGTNLPLNEQFFGPGTRLTVL.

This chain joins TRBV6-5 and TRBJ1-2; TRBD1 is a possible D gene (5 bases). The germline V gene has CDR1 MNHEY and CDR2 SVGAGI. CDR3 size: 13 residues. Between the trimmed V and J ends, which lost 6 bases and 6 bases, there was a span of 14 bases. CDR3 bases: TGTGCCAGCAGCTTTGACAGCCTCAATGGCTACACCTTC. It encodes CASSFDSLNGYTF.

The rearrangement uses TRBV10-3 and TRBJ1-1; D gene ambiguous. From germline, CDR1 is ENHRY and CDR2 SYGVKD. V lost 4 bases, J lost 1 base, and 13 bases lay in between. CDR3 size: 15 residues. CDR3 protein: CAISGGLSGNTEAFF. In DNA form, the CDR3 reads TGTGCCATCAGTGGTGGGTTGTCGGGGAACACTGAAGCTTTCTTT.

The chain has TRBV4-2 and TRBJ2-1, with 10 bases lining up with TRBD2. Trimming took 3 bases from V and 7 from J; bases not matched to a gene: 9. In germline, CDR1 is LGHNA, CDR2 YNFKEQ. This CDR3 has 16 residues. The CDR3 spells CASSHVASGGGNEQFF. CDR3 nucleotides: TGTGCCAGCAGCCATGTGGCAAGCGGGGGGGGGAATGAGCAGTTCTTC.

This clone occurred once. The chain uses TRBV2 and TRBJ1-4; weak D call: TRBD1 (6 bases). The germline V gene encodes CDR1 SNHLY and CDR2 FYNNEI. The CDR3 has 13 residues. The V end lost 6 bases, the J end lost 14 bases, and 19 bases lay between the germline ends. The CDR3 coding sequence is TGTGCCAGCAGCAAAGAAGGTGGGGGCCAGCTGTTTTTT. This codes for CASSKEGGGQLFF.

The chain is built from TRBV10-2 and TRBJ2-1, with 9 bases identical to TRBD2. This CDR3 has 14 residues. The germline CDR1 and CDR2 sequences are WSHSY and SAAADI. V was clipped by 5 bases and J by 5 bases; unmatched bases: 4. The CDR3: CASSPGLAHNEQFF. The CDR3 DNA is TGCGCCAGCAGTCCGGGACTAGCCCACAATGAGCAGTTCTTC.

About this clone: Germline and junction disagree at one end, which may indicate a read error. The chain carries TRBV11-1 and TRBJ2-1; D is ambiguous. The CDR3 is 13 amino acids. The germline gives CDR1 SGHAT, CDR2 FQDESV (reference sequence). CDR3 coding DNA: TGTGCCAGCAGCCCCTATACCTATAATGAGCAGTTCTTC. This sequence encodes CASSPYTYNEQFF. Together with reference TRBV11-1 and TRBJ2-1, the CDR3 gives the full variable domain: EAEVAQSPRYKITEKSQAVAFWCDPISGHATLYWYRQILGQGPELLVQFQDESVVDDSQLPKDRFSAERLKGVDSTLKIQPAELGDSAMYLCASSPYTYNEQFFGPGTRLTVL.

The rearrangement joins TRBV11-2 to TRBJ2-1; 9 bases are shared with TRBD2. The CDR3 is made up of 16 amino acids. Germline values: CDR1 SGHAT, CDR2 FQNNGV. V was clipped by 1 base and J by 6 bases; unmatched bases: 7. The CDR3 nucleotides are TGTGCCAGCAGCTTAGGATGGGCGGGGGGGTCCAATGAGCAGTTCTTC. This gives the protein CASSLGWAGGSNEQFF.

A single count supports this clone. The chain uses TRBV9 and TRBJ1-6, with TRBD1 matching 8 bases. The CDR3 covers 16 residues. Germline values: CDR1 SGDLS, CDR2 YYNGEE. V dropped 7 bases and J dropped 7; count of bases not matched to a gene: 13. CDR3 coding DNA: TGTGCCAGCGCGATTAAGGACAGGGTGGGAAATTCACCCCTCCACTTT. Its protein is CASAIKDRVGNSPLHF.

In DNA form, the CDR3 reads TGTGCCAGCAGCCAAGATAGGACTACCATATATTTT. It specifies CASSQDRTTIYF. This rearrangement joins TRBV4-2 to TRBJ1-3, with unresolved D. Germline V lookup: CDR1 LGHNA, CDR2 YNFKEQ. Trimming shortened V by 0 bases and J by 10 bases, and 7 bases separated the two germline ends. The CDR3 runs to 12 residues.

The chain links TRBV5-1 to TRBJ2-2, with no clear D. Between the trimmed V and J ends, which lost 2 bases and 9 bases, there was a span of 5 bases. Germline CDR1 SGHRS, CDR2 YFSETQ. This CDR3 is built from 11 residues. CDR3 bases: TGCGCCAGCAGCTTCAGAAGGGAGCTGTTTTTT. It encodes CASSFRRELFF.

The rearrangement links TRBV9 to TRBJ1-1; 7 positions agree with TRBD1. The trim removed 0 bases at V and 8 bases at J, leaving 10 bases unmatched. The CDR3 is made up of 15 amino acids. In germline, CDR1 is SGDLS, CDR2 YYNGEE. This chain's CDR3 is CASSVDRTGVREAFF. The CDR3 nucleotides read TGTGCCAGCAGCGTAGACCGGACAGGCGTGAGGGAAGCTTTCTTT.

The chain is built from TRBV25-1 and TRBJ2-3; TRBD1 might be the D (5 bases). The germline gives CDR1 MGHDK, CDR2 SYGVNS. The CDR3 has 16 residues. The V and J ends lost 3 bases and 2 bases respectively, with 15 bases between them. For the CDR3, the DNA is TGTGCCAGCAGTGAGAAGGGGTCACCTAACACAGATACGCAGTATTTT. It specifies CASSEKGSPNTDTQYF.

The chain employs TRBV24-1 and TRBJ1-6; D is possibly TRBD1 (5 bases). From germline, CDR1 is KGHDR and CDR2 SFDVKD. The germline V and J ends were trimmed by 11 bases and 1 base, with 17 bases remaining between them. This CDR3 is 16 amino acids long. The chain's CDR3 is CAIAGGSRSYNSPLHF. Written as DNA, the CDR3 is TGTGCCATCGCGGGGGGTAGTAGGTCCTATAATTCACCCCTCCACTTT.